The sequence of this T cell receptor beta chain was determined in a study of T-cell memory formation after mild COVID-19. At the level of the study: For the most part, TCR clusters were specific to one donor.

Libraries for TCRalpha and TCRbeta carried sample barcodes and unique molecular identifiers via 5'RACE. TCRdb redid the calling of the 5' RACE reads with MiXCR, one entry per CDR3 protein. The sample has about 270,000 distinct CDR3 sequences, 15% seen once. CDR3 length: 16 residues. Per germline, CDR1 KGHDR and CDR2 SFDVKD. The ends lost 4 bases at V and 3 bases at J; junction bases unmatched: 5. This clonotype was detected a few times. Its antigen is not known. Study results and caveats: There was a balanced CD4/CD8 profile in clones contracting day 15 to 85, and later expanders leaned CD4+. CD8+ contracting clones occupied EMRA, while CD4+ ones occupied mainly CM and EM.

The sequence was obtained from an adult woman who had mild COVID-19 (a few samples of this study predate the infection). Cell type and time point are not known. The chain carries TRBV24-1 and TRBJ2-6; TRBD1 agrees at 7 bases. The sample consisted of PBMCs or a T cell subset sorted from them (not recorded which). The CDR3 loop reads CATSDPTGVGANVLTF. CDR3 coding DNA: TGTGCCACCAGTGACCCCACAGGGGTTGGGGCCAACGTCCTGACTTTC.